This T cell receptor (beta chain) came from a study of blood T cell repertoires in COVID-19. Study-level information: Acute and convalescent COVID-19 samples came from the United States, Italy and Spain. T cells, B-cell-depleted T cells, or PBMCs provided the cDNA or gDNA that served as material.

The CDR3 contains 16 residues. The ends lost 0 bases at V and 2 bases at J; junction bases unmatched: 5. Germline CDR1 LNHNV, CDR2 YYDKDF (reference sequence). Original processing methods: Nucleated cell number was recorded as an estimate derived from reference gene primer amplification. Sequencing used immunoSEQ multiplex PCR; TCRdb keeps in-frame clones, though not all of them. The V and J calls and clone size are taken from that table; D and trimming were inferred from the DNA. The sample has some 87,000 clones, around nine tenths seen once. Sequencing was performed on peripheral blood. The sequence derives from a woman aged 70-85 years with acute or convalescent COVID-19. The chain recombines TRBV15 with TRBJ2-5; 8 nucleotides line up with TRBD2. CDR3 sequence reads: CATSRDLGGGQETQYF. The DNA of the CDR3 is TGTGCCACCAGCAGAGATTTGGGCGGGGGGCAAGAGACCCAGTACTTC.